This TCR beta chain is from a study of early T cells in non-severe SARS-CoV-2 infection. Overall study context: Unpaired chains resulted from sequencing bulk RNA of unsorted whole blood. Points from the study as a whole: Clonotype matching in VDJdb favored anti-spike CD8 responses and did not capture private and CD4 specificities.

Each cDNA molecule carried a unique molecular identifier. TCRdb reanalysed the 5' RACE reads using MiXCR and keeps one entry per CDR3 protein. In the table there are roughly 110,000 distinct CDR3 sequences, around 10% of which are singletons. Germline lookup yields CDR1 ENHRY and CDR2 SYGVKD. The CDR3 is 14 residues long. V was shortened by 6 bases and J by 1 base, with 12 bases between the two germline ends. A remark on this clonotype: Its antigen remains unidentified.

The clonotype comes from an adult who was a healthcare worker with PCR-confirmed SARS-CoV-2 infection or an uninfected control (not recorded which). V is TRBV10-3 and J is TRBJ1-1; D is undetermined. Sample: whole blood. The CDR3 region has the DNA TGTGCCATCAGCTTGGGAAGTGGGAACACTGAAGCTTTCTTT. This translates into CAISLGSGNTEAFF.